Presented here are 10 T cell receptor beta chains from one specimen sequenced in a study of response to subunit inactivated influenza vaccine. TCRdb re-called the RT-PCR reads with MiXCR, one entry per CDR3 protein. This sample has fewer than 550,000 distinct CDR3 sequences, with roughly 25% found just once. This specimen was CD4+ T cells sorted from PBMCs, taken about 5 days after vaccination. Receptor source: a man aged 50-59 years who received an inactivated influenza vaccine.

DNA for the CDR3: TGCGCCAGCAGCCAAGATCGGGGAGGACATAATGAAAAACTGTTTTTT. This gives the protein CASSQDRGGHNEKLFF. V usage is TRBV4-3 and J usage is TRBJ1-4; D possibly corresponds to TRBD1 (5 bases). The CDR3 extends over 16 amino acids. Trimming left V 0 bases short and J 4 bases short, with 12 bases between. Per the germline V gene, CDR1 is LGHNA and CDR2 is YSLEER.

This chain joins TRBV5-5 and TRBJ2-5, with D possibly being TRBD2 (5 bases). V lost 4 bases, J lost 4 bases, and 11 bases lay in between. The CDR3 loop spans 13 amino acids. Germline loops: CDR1 SGHKS, CDR2 YYEKEE (reference sequence). The CDR3 nucleotides read TGTGCCAGCAGCCGTCCGGGGTTAGAGACCCAGTACTTC. As protein: CASSRPGLETQYF.

This clonotype was seen a few times. The rearrangement links TRBV6-5 to TRBJ1-1; the D is unclear. The CDR3 runs to 16 residues. The ends were cut back, 2 bases at V and 1 base at J, with 14 bases in the middle. Per the germline V gene, CDR1 is MNHEY and CDR2 is SVGAGI. The DNA of the CDR3 is TGTGCCAGCAGTTACAAAATGGTCGAAGAGAACACTGAAGCTTTCTTT. Protein sequence: CASSYKMVEENTEAFF.

V is TRBV10-3 and J is TRBJ1-2; 8 nucleotides agree with TRBD1. CDR3 length: 15 residues. Germline CDR1 is ENHRY and CDR2 is SYGVKD. V lost 0 bases to trimming and J lost 6 bases; unmatched junction nucleotides: 6. The chain's CDR3 is CAISESQGAHNGYTF. CDR3 bases: TGTGCCATCAGTGAGTCCCAGGGGGCGCATAATGGCTACACCTTC.

This clonotype has more than one count but fewer than ten. The CDR3: CASSLTQGAGTGELFF. CDR3 bases: TGCGCCAGCAGCCTAACCCAGGGGGCAGGAACCGGGGAGCTGTTTTTT. The J gene is TRBJ2-2, the V gene TRBV5-1; 8 bases line up with TRBD1. Germline loops: CDR1 SGHRS, CDR2 YFSETQ. The V and J ends lost 4 bases and 5 bases, in that order; junction bases with no gene match: 10. The CDR3 has 16 amino acids.

The V gene is TRBV7-2, the J gene TRBJ2-7; 7 bases are a match to TRBD2. Germline trimming cut 6 bases from V and 3 bases from J; bases unmatched to any gene: 11. Germline V gene data show CDR1 as SGHTA and CDR2 as FQGNSA. The CDR3 covers 15 residues. In nucleotides, the CDR3 is TGTGCCAGCAGTCCCACCTCCGGGACTATCTACGAGCAGTACTTC. Residues: CASSPTSGTIYEQYF.

The J gene is TRBJ2-5, the V gene TRBV20-1, with a possible D match to TRBD1 (6 bases). The CDR3 covers 14 residues. The germline CDR1 and CDR2 sequences are DFQATT and SNEGSKA (reference sequence). Trimming stripped 6 bases from V and 1 base from J, with 15 bases between. This CDR3 reads CSASPRGFQETQYF. The CDR3 DNA is TGCAGTGCGAGCCCCAGGGGTTTCCAAGAGACCCAGTACTTC.

This clonotype has just a few counts. The chain recombines TRBV29-1 with TRBJ1-1, with D maybe TRBD1 (5 bases). Germline V gene lookup returns CDR1 SQVTM and CDR2 ANQGSEA. V was clipped by 4 bases and J by 4 bases, with 13 bases between them. CDR3 size: 13 residues. For the CDR3, the DNA is TGCAGCGTTGTCAGGGCGGGAGCCACTGAAGCTTTCTTT. This encodes CSVVRAGATEAFF.

The chain recombines TRBV15 with TRBJ1-5, with 7 bases identical to TRBD1. From germline, CDR1 is LNHNV and CDR2 YYDKDF (reference sequence). The CDR3 contains 15 residues. J was trimmed by 0 bases and V by 5 bases; bases with no gene match: 4. CDR3 coding DNA: TGTGCCACCAGCCGGACAGGTGATAGCAATCAGCCCCAGCATTTT. This gives the protein CATSRTGDSNQPQHF.

The chain combines TRBV11-2 with TRBJ2-1; D uncertain. The CDR3 has 12 residues. In germline, CDR1 is SGHAT, CDR2 FQNNGV. V lost 5 bases and J lost 2, with 4 bases in between. The CDR3 DNA reads as TGTGCCAGCAGCATCCCCTACAATGAGCAGTTCTTC. Its translation is CASSIPYNEQFF.